Each of the 5 T cell receptor beta chains below was sequenced from the same sample in a study of T cell responses to AZD1222 COVID-19 vaccine. Assay: immunoSEQ multiplex PCR; the TCRdb copy retains only in-frame clones and omits some. This table has about 150,000 clones, roughly 90% appearing once. The sequences come from peripheral blood, collected 28 days after the second AZD1222 dose. These receptors originate from an adult who received the AZD1222 COVID-19 vaccine.

The chain recombines TRBV7-9 with TRBJ2-1, with 8 positions matching TRBD1. The CDR3 loop spans 15 amino acids. The V and J ends lost 4 bases and 8 bases, in that order; junction bases with no gene match: 10. The germline V gene has CDR1 SEHNR and CDR2 FQNEAQ (reference sequence). The chain's CDR3 is CASSSPLDRAHEQFF. DNA of the CDR3: TGTGCCAGCAGCTCCCCGTTGGACAGGGCCCATGAGCAGTTCTTC.

The V and J genes are TRBV9 and TRBJ2-1; TRBD2 matches at 8 bases. CDR1 SGDLS and CDR2 YYNGEE come from the germline V gene. V lost 3 bases and J lost 6; bases outside the gene matches: 2. The CDR3 loop spans 13 amino acids. The CDR3 sequence: CASSATSANEQFF. The CDR3 DNA is TGTGCCAGCAGCGCGACTAGCGCCAATGAGCAGTTCTTC.

This chain uses TRBV28 with TRBJ1-1; D ambiguous. This CDR3 is built from 15 residues. V lost 3 bases, J lost 0 bases, and 11 bases lay in between. CDR1 and CDR2 (germline): MDHEN, SYDVKM. This CDR3 reads CASSLRPAMNTEAFF. CDR3 coding DNA: TGTGCCAGCAGTTTGCGGCCGGCCATGAACACTGAAGCTTTCTTT.

The V gene is TRBV19, the J gene TRBJ2-7, with 10 bases matching TRBD1. The junction had 10 bases not matched to a gene; V was cut back by 6 bases and J by 5 bases. Per germline, CDR1 LNHDA and CDR2 SQIVND (reference sequence). The CDR3 is made up of 15 amino acids. DNA for the CDR3: TGTGCCAGTAGCCGTACGGGACAGGGGACCCACGAGCAGTACTTC. Amino acids: CASSRTGQGTHEQYF.

In its sample, this clone was seen many times. This chain links TRBV19 with TRBJ2-7; the D is unclear. Germline V gives CDR1 LNHDA, CDR2 SQIVND (reference sequence). V was shortened by 2 bases and J by 2 bases, with 13 bases between the two germline ends. This CDR3 is 15 amino acids long. The chain's CDR3 is CASSISFGPTYEQYF. In DNA, the CDR3 is TGTGCCAGTAGTATATCCTTTGGACCTACCTACGAGCAGTACTTC. Supplemented by reference TRBV19 and TRBJ2-7, the full variable domain reads DGGITQSPKYLFRKEGQNVTLSCEQNLNHDAMYWYRQDPGQGLRLIYYSQIVNDFQKGDIAEGYSVSREKKESFPLTVTSAQKNPTAFYLCASSISFGPTYEQYFGPGTRLTVT.